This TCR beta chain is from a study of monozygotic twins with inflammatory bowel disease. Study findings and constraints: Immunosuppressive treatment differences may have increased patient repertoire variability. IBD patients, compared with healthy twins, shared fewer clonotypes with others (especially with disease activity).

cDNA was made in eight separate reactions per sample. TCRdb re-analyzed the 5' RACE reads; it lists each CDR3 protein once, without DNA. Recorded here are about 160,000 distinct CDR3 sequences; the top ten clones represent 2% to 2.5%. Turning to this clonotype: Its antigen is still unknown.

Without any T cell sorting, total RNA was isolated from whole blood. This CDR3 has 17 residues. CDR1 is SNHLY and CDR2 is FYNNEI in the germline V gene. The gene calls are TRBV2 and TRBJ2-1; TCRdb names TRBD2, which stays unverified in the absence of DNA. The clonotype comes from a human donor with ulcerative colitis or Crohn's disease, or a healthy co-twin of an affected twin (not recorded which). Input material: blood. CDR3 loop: CASSEAPGLAGHVEQFF.